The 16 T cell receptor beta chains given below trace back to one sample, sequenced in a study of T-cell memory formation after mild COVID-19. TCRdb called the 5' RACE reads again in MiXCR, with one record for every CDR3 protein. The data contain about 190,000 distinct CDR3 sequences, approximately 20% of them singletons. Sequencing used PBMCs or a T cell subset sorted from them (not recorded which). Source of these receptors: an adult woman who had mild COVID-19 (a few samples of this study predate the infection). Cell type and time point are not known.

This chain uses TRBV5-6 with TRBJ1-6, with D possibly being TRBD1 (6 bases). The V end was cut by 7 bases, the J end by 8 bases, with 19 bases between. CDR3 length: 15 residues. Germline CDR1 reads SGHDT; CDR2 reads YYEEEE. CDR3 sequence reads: CASLRSGRGDSPLHF. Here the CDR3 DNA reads TGTGCCAGCCTCCGATCGGGCAGGGGTGATTCACCCCTCCACTTT.

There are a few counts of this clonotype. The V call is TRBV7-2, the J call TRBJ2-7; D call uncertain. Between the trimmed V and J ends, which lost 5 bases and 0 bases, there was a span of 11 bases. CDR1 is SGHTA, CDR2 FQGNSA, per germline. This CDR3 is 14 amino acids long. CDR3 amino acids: CASSQGLSSYEQYF. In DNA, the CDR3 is TGTGCCAGCAGCCAAGGTCTTAGCTCCTACGAGCAGTACTTC.

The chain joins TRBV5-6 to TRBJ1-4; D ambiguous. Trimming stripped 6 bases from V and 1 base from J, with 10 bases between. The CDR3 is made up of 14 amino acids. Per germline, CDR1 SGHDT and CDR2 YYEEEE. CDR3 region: CASIQTGTNEKLFF. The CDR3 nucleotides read TGTGCCAGCATACAGACGGGAACTAATGAAAAACTGTTTTTT. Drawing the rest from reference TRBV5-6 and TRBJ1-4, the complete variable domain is DAGVTQSPTHLIKTRGQQVTLRCSPKSGHDTVSWYQQALGQGPQFIFQYYEEEERQRGNFPDRFSGHQFPNYSSELNVNALLLGDSALYLCASIQTGTNEKLFFGSGTQLSVL.

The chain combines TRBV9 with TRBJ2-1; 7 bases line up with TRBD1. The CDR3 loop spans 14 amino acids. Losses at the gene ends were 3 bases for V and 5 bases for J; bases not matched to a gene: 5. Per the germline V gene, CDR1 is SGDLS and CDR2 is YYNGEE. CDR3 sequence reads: CASSETGWDNEQFF. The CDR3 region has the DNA TGTGCCAGCAGCGAGACAGGGTGGGACAATGAGCAGTTCTTC.

CDR3 bases: TGCAGCGTTGTTGGGTTGCAGGGGGGGCAAGAGACCCAGTACTTC. Protein sequence: CSVVGLQGGQETQYF. The chain couples TRBV29-1 to TRBJ2-5, with D perhaps given as TRBD1 or TRBD2 (7 bases each). Germline V lookup: CDR1 SQVTM, CDR2 ANQGSEA. The CDR3 consists of 15 residues. Trimming pared 4 bases from V and 2 bases from J, leaving 17 bases between.

Here the CDR3 DNA reads TGTGCCAGCAGCCCCATTAGGGGACTAGCGGGAGCCGAGACCCAGTACTTC. Amino acid sequence: CASSPIRGLAGAETQYF. V and J are TRBV27 and TRBJ2-5; 14 bases are shared with TRBD2. Germline V gene lookup returns CDR1 MNHEY and CDR2 SMNVEV (reference sequence). The V segment lost 6 bases and the J segment 5 bases; nucleotides outside the gene matches: 11. The CDR3 contains 17 residues.

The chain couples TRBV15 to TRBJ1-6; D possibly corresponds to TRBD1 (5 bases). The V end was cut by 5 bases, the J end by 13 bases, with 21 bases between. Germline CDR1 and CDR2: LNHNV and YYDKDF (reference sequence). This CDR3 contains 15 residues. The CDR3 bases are TGTGCCACCAGCTCCCCAACCTTCCTAGGGGCGCCCCTCCACTTT. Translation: CATSSPTFLGAPLHF.

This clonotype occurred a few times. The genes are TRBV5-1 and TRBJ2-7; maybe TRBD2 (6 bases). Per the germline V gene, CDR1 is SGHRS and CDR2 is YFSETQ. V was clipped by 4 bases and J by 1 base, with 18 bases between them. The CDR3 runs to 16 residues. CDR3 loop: CASSRGTPRGSYEQYF. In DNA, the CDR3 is TGCGCCAGCAGCCGTGGAACCCCCCGGGGGTCCTACGAGCAGTACTTC.

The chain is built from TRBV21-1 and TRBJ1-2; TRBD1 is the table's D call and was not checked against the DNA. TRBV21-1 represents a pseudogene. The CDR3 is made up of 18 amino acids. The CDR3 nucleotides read TGTGCCAGCAGCAAGGAAGAATCGCCGGGACGGCTGAACTATGGCTACACCTTC. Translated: CASSKEESPGRLNYGYTF.

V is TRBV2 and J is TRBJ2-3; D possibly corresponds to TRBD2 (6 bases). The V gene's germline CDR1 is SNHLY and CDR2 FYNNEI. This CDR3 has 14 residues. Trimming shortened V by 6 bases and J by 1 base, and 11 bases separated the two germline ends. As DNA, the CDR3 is TGTGCCAGCAGGGGGGTAGCGGGCACAGATACGCAGTATTTT. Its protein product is CASRGVAGTDTQYF.

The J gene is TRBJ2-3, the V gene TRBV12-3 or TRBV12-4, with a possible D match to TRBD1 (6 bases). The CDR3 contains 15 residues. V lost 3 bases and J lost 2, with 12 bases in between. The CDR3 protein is CASSFRRTATDTQYF. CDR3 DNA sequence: TGTGCCAGCAGTTTTAGGCGGACAGCCACAGATACGCAGTATTTT.

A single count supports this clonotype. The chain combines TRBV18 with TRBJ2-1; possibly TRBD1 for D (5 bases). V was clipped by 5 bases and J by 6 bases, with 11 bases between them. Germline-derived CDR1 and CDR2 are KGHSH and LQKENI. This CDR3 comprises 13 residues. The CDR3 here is CASSRGMSNEQFF. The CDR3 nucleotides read TGTGCCAGCTCAAGGGGAATGTCCAATGAGCAGTTCTTC.

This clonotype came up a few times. The CDR3 loop reads CAISESSGTGPDTQYF. The CDR3 DNA follows: TGTGCCATCAGTGAGTCCAGCGGCACAGGCCCCGATACGCAGTATTTT. The genes are TRBV10-3 and TRBJ2-3; D tentatively reads TRBD1 or TRBD2 (5 bases each). The CDR3 extends over 16 amino acids. V lost 0 bases and J lost 6, with 16 bases in between. The germline V gene has CDR1 ENHRY and CDR2 SYGVKD.

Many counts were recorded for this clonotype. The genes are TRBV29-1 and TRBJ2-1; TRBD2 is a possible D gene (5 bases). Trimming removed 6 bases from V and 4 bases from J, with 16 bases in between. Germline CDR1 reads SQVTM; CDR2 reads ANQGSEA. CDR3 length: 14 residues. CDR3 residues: CSVKEDGEYNEQFF. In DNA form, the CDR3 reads TGCAGCGTGAAGGAGGACGGGGAATACAATGAGCAGTTCTTC.

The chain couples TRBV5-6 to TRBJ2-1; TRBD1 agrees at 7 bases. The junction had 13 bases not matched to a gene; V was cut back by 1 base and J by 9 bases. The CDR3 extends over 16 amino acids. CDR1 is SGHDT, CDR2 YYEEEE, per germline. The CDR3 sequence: CASSLQGVTGWGEQFF. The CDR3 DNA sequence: TGTGCCAGCAGCTTGCAGGGGGTCACAGGGTGGGGTGAGCAGTTCTTC. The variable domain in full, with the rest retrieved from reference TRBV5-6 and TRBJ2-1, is DAGVTQSPTHLIKTRGQQVTLRCSPKSGHDTVSWYQQALGQGPQFIFQYYEEEERQRGNFPDRFSGHQFPNYSSELNVNALLLGDSALYLCASSLQGVTGWGEQFFGPGTRLTVL.

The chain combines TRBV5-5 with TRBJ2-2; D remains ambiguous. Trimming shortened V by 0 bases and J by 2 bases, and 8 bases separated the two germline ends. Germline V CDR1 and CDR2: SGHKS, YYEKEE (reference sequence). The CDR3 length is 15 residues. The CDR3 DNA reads TGTGCCAGCAGCTTGGTTAGGGTCAACACCGGGGAGCTGTTTTTT. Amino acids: CASSLVRVNTGELFF.